The next 16 T cell receptor beta chains were all read from a single sample in a study of shared clonotypes between healthy human individuals. Naive CD8 cells lacked CD45RO, underwent positive selection for CCR7 and left out terminally differentiated effector memory CD45RA+ cells. The protocol was immunoSEQ multiplex PCR, while the TCRdb copy is restricted to in-frame clones and leaves out a portion. The sample comprises over 750,000 clones, roughly 96% of which are singletons, and under 0.3% rests with the top ten. Sequenced material: naive CD8+ T cells sorted from blood. These TCRs come from a man aged 25-45 years in good health.

The J gene is TRBJ2-7, the V gene TRBV27; 12 bases are shared with TRBD2. The CDR3 has 15 residues. Unmatched junction bases numbered 7, after V lost 6 bases and J lost 4 bases. CDR1 and CDR2 from the germline V gene are MNHEY and SMNVEV (reference sequence). The CDR3 reads CASSPTSGSLYEQYF. DNA for the CDR3: TGTGCCAGCAGCCCGACTAGCGGGAGTCTTTACGAGCAGTACTTC.

This rearrangement joins TRBV9 to TRBJ2-7; either TRBD1 or TRBD2 may supply D (5 bases each). The CDR3 is 14 residues long. Trimming removed 3 bases from V and 4 bases from J, with 14 bases in between. The germline V gene encodes CDR1 SGDLS and CDR2 YYNGEE. The CDR3 region is CASSAPGARYEQYF. For the CDR3, the DNA is TGTGCCAGCAGCGCCCCCGGGGCGCGGTACGAGCAGTACTTC. Combining the CDR3 with reference TRBV9 and TRBJ2-7 gives the whole variable domain DSGVTQTPKHLITATGQRVTLRCSPRSGDLSVYWYQQSLDQGLQFLIQYYNGEERAKGNILERFSAQQFPDLHSELNLSSLELGDSALYFCASSAPGARYEQYFGPGTRLTVT.

The rearrangement uses TRBV5-4 and TRBJ2-7; D ambiguous. Germline lookup yields CDR1 SGHNT and CDR2 YYREEE (reference sequence). V lost 0 bases and J lost 3, with 10 bases in between. This CDR3 spans 14 amino acids. The CDR3 sequence is CASSLDSVGYEQYF. The CDR3 nucleotides are TGTGCCAGCAGCTTGGACAGTGTCGGCTACGAGCAGTACTTC.

The chain uses TRBV6-8 and TRBJ2-7; a weak D match, TRBD1 (5 bases). Germline CDR1 MNHGY, CDR2 SAAAGT. V was pared by 0 bases and J by 2 bases, with 20 bases between. The CDR3 has 18 residues. The CDR3 nucleotides are TGTGCCAGCAGTTACTCTCGTCATCAGCAGGGTCCTACCTACGAGCAGTACTTC. This sequence encodes CASSYSRHQQGPTYEQYF.

The rearrangement uses TRBV4-2 and TRBJ2-3; TRBD2 matches at 8 bases. Germline V gene data show CDR1 as LGHNA and CDR2 as YNFKEQ. The CDR3 is 19 amino acids. Trimming cost V 0 bases and J 2 bases; bases outside gene matches: 13. The CDR3 nucleotides read TGTGCCAGCAGCCAAGAATGGACCGGACTAGCCGTCAACACAGATACGCAGTATTTT. This translates into CASSQEWTGLAVNTDTQYF.

V is TRBV4-1 and J is TRBJ2-7; D possibly corresponds to TRBD1 (5 bases). The V end was cut by 1 base, the J end by 5 bases, with 15 bases between. This CDR3 is 15 amino acids long. CDR1 MGHRA and CDR2 YSYEKL come from the germline V gene. The DNA of the CDR3 is TGCGCCAGCAGCCAAGTTTCAGGGTTTGGCCACGAGCAGTACTTC. Translating gives CASSQVSGFGHEQYF.

The rearrangement links TRBV29-1 to TRBJ1-2; weak D call: TRBD1 (5 bases). Trimming took off 6 bases at V and 7 bases at J, with 12 bases between the two ends. This CDR3 has 11 residues. Germline values: CDR1 SQVTM, CDR2 ANQGSEA. DNA for the CDR3: TGCAGCGTGGACCCTGGGACTGGCTACACCTTC. Its translation is CSVDPGTGYTF.

This chain joins TRBV11-2 and TRBJ2-7, with 7 positions matching TRBD2. This CDR3 spans 17 amino acids. Germline CDR1 SGHAT, CDR2 FQNNGV. V lost 5 bases and J lost 2; bases outside the gene matches: 15. In DNA, the CDR3 is TGTGCCAGCAGCGGGGGGGGACGGGGCGCCACCCCCTACGAGCAGTACTTC. This sequence encodes CASSGGGRGATPYEQYF.

This chain joins TRBV6-1 and TRBJ2-7; D gene uncertain. V gave up 10 bases and J gave up 5 bases, with 3 bases separating them. There are 8 residues in the CDR3. Germline V CDR1 and CDR2: MNHNS, SASEGT. CDR3 in amino acids: CATHEQYF. The CDR3 nucleotides are TGTGCCACCCACGAGCAGTACTTC.

This chain links TRBV18 with TRBJ2-7; TRBD2 might be the D (7 bases). The CDR3 covers 14 residues. V was clipped by 1 base and J by 9 bases, with 16 bases between them. Germline V CDR1 and CDR2: KGHSH, LQKENI. The CDR3 DNA is TGTGCCAGCTCACCACGGACTAAGGGGGAGGGGCAGTACTTC. It translates to CASSPRTKGEGQYF.

DNA for the CDR3: TGTGCCAGCAGTTCAGGGACGTTTGGCTACACCTTC. This gives the protein CASSSGTFGYTF. This chain connects TRBV27 to TRBJ1-2; D might be TRBD1 (5 bases). The length of the CDR3 is 12 residues. Between the trimmed V and J ends, which lost 4 bases and 7 bases, there was a span of 10 bases. Germline V gene lookup returns CDR1 MNHEY and CDR2 SMNVEV (reference sequence).

This chain uses TRBV14 with TRBJ2-1, with 15 bases aligning to TRBD2. The length of the CDR3 is 16 residues. Germline CDR1 reads SGHDN; CDR2 reads FVKESK. V shed 5 bases and J 6 bases; nucleotides not matched to a gene: 5. The CDR3 here is CASSGLAGGPFNEQFF. The CDR3 DNA reads TGTGCCAGCAGCGGACTAGCGGGAGGGCCGTTCAATGAGCAGTTCTTC.

The rearrangement uses TRBV13 and TRBJ2-3; either TRBD1 or TRBD2 may supply D (5 bases each). V was clipped by 0 bases and J by 5 bases, with 30 bases between them. From germline, CDR1 is PRHDT and CDR2 FYEKMQ (reference sequence). The CDR3 has 21 amino acids. The CDR3: CASSLGLTSQGEGRTLDTQYF. The CDR3 DNA follows: TGTGCCAGCAGCTTAGGCCTAACATCACAAGGCGAGGGGCGAACTCTAGATACGCAGTATTTT.

The rearrangement links TRBV28 to TRBJ1-2; D call uncertain. Germline-derived CDR1 and CDR2 are MDHEN and SYDVKM. The CDR3 is 13 amino acids. Trimming cost V 2 bases and J 6 bases, with 10 bases left between them. The CDR3 here is CASSLVSRNGYTF. CDR3 sequence (DNA): TGTGCCAGCAGTTTAGTTTCCCGGAATGGCTACACCTTC.

The rearrangement links TRBV10-2 to TRBJ1-5; a weak D match, TRBD1 (5 bases). V lost 3 bases and J 3 bases, leaving 12 bases between the germline ends. CDR1 and CDR2 (germline): WSHSY, SAAADI. There are 15 residues in the CDR3. The CDR3 region has the DNA TGCGCCAGCAGTGATTCTGGGGGGATCAATCAGCCCCAGCATTTT. Translation: CASSDSGGINQPQHF.

The table lists this clone with a count of one. Other DNA sequences in this specimen translate into the identical CDR3. V usage is TRBV19 and J usage is TRBJ2-7; either TRBD1 or TRBD2 may fit D (5 bases each). The CDR3 covers 13 residues. Germline V gene sequence: CDR1 LNHDA, CDR2 SQIVND (reference sequence). V was trimmed by 5 bases and J by 3 bases, leaving 11 bases between them. CDR3 sequence (DNA): TGTGCCAGTAGTGGGGGACGGGGCTACGAGCAGTACTTC. Its protein is CASSGGRGYEQYF.